This T cell receptor beta chain was profiled in a study of T cells in narcolepsy. Study-wide results and caveats: Autoreactive HCRT-specific and TRIB2-specific clonotypes were marked in same-patient CSF-versus-blood CD4+ comparisons.

Remarks on this clone: The antigen is unknown.

Generated by immunoSEQ multiplex PCR, the TCRdb table keeps only in-frame clones and is missing some. The sample has tens of thousands of clones, roughly 87% seen once. V was clipped by 5 bases and J by 1 base, with 8 bases between them. The CDR3 runs to 13 residues. CDR1 and CDR2 from the germline V gene are MRHNA and SNTAGT. Input material: CD45RA- memory CD4+ T cells from PBMCs. This clonotype originated in a human donor with narcolepsy. V is TRBV6-4 and J is TRBJ1-1, with D perhaps matching TRBD1 (5 bases). The chain's CDR3 is CASSFDRNTEAFF. The DNA of the CDR3 is TGTGCCAGCAGTTTTGACAGGAACACTGAAGCTTTCTTT.